These 6 T cell receptor beta chains were all obtained from the same sample, sequenced in a study of vaccination and CD4 T cells after COVID-19 (dated by TCRdb to the early 2020s). Libraries were built with PCR. The sequencing machine was an Illumina iSeq 100. DNA from cultured CD4+ T cells was subjected to TCR sequencing with the Oncomine TCR Beta short-read assay at the Johns Hopkins FTIC core. The public reads were quality trimmed at Q25 with fastp and then assembled into clones with MiXCR by TCRdb, keeping productive beta chains. Entries are consolidated by CDR3 protein sequence, retaining the most common genes and DNA. Here the sample has about 15,000 distinct CDR3 sequences; about half occur a single time. The ten largest clonotypes hold 15% to 20% of the sample. Antigen specificity for these receptors is unknown. In light of the paper, this sample's treatment or condition label describes: approximately 10-day PBMC culture with coronavirus spike peptide pools or control peptides (ViraFEST assay).

The sample consisted of CD4+ T cells from blood, cultured in vitro, taken before SARS-CoV-2 vaccination. The receptors stem from a human donor who had recovered from COVID-19.

The rearrangement joins TRBV19 to TRBJ1-2, with D perhaps matching TRBD1 (6 bases). The V and J ends lost 6 bases and 8 bases respectively, with 10 bases between them. Germline V gene lookup returns CDR1 LNHDA and CDR2 SQIVND (reference sequence). The CDR3 totals 11 residues. The CDR3 sequence: CASRQGGGYTF. In DNA form, the CDR3 reads TGTGCCAGTAGACAGGGCGGCGGCTACACCTTC.

This clonotype was detected only a few times. The CDR3 DNA sequence: TGTGCCAGCAGCGGCGGACTGGGACAAGAGACCCAGTACTTC. This codes for CASSGGLGQETQYF. This chain uses TRBV7-3 with TRBJ2-5, with D tentatively TRBD2 (5 bases). The V end was cut by 5 bases, the J end by 2 bases, with 12 bases between. The germline V gene has CDR1 SGHTA and CDR2 FQGTGA. This CDR3 is built from 14 residues.

The V and J genes are TRBV5-1 and TRBJ2-7; TRBD2 agrees at 8 bases. This CDR3 region has 15 residues. With V trimmed by 0 bases and J by 6 bases, 8 bases remained unmatched. CDR1 and CDR2 from the germline V gene are SGHRS and YFSETQ. CDR3 region: CASSLGPGGPGEQYF. For the CDR3, the DNA is TGCGCCAGCAGCTTGGGGCCGGGGGGGCCGGGCGAGCAGTACTTC.

This rearrangement joins TRBV20-1 to TRBJ1-1; TRBD1 is a possible D gene (5 bases). V lost 1 base and J 1 base, leaving 13 bases between the germline ends. CDR1 and CDR2 from the germline V gene are DFQATT and SNEGSKA (reference sequence). The length of the CDR3 is 15 residues. The CDR3 bases are TGCAGTGCTAGAGGCAGGGTGGTGGCGAACACTGAAGCTTTCTTT. This codes for CSARGRVVANTEAFF.

This clonotype was seen a single time. The chain recombines TRBV5-1 with TRBJ1-1; 8 positions agree with TRBD1. After removal of 2 bases from V and 5 bases from J, the junction contained 5 bases not matched to a gene. The germline V gene has CDR1 SGHRS and CDR2 YFSETQ. This CDR3 spans 14 amino acids. The CDR3 region is CASSFQGAQTEAFF. The CDR3 bases are TGCGCCAGCAGCTTTCAGGGGGCGCAAACTGAAGCTTTCTTT.

This clonotype was observed a few times. The chain uses TRBV28 and TRBJ1-4, with D possibly being TRBD1 (6 bases). The V gene's germline CDR1 is MDHEN and CDR2 SYDVKM. The CDR3 runs 14 residues. Trimming removed 7 bases at V and 5 bases at J, with 14 bases between. CDR3 region: CASTSQDSNEKLFF. As DNA, the CDR3 is TGTGCCAGCACCTCACAGGACAGCAATGAAAAACTGTTTTTT.